Only one count was recorded for the clone carrying this TCR beta chain. TCRdb's table, derived via immunoSEQ multiplex PCR, lists solely in-frame clones and lacks some. The profile covers approximately 96,000 clones, with roughly 80% appearing a single time and about 10% taken by the ten largest. The record originates from a study of blood T cell repertoires in COVID-19. As for the study in general: Researchers got acute and convalescent COVID-19 samples from the United States, Italy and Spain.

The CDR3 runs to 17 residues. CDR1 LGHDT and CDR2 YNNKEL come from the germline V gene (reference sequence). Deletions cut 4 bases from V and 0 bases from J, with 18 bases between. The receptor comes from a woman older than 75 with acute or convalescent COVID-19. Input material: peripheral blood. This chain connects TRBV3-1 (or the pseudogene TRBV3-2) to TRBJ1-2; D unresolved. CDR3: CASSRGAGSLSNYGYTF. The CDR3 coding sequence is TGTGCCAGCAGCCGTGGTGCAGGTTCTCTTTCTAACTATGGCTACACCTTC.